Following are 18 T cell receptor beta chains from one sample sequenced in a study of vaccination effects on CD4 cells after COVID-19. Sequencing followed a ViraFEST assay step that expanded antigen-specific CD4+ T cells with viral peptide pools. Researchers isolated CD4+ T cells once less than 13 days of culture had elapsed. Participants each got two BNT162b2 or mRNA-1273 vaccine doses. Profiled with immunoSEQ multiplex PCR; TCRdb holds only in-frame clones, not every one. In the table there are 35,000 to 45,000 clones, approximately 80% of which are singletons. No antigens are known for them. The specimen was CD4+ T cells from PBMCs cultured with HCoV-NL63 spike peptides, collected after COVID-19 vaccination. The origin of the receptors is a human donor who received a COVID-19 vaccine. Some clones in this sample may be carry-over from other donors' samples.

The V gene is TRBV19, the J gene TRBJ1-2; maybe TRBD1 (5 bases). This CDR3 has 14 amino acids. With 6 bases removed from V and 2 bases from J, the gap between germline ends came to 13 bases. In germline, CDR1 is LNHDA, CDR2 SQIVND (reference sequence). This CDR3 reads CASSFIRENYGYTF. The CDR3, as DNA: TGTGCCAGTAGCTTCATCAGGGAGAACTATGGCTACACCTTC. Together with reference TRBV19 and TRBJ1-2, the CDR3 gives the full variable domain: DGGITQSPKYLFRKEGQNVTLSCEQNLNHDAMYWYRQDPGQGLRLIYYSQIVNDFQKGDIAEGYSVSREKKESFPLTVTSAQKNPTAFYLCASSFIRENYGYTFGSGTRLTVV.

The chain links TRBV19 to TRBJ1-2; weak D call: TRBD1 (6 bases). In germline, CDR1 is LNHDA, CDR2 SQIVND (reference sequence). V was trimmed by 7 bases and J by 5 bases, leaving 23 bases between them. The CDR3 loop spans 16 amino acids. The CDR3 sequence is CASIPSGTTTRYGYTF. CDR3 bases: TGTGCCAGTATACCGTCCGGGACAACGACTAGGTATGGCTACACCTTC.

The chain combines TRBV19 with TRBJ1-5, with 8 nucleotides matching TRBD1. CDR1 LNHDA and CDR2 SQIVND come from the germline V gene (reference sequence). The CDR3 contains 15 residues. The trim removed 5 bases at V and 0 bases at J, leaving 3 bases unmatched. The CDR3 DNA reads as TGTGCCAGTAGTGGACAGGGAATTAGCAATCAGCCCCAGCATTTT. Its protein is CASSGQGISNQPQHF.

The rearrangement links TRBV3-1 (or the pseudogene TRBV3-2) to TRBJ2-1; TRBD2 agrees at 10 bases. The CDR3 length is 19 residues. Germline-derived CDR1 and CDR2 are LGHDT and YNNKEL (reference sequence). After removal of 4 bases from V and 4 bases from J, the junction contained 16 bases not matched to a gene. The CDR3, as DNA: TGTGCCAGCAGCCCGCTTTCGGGGGGCAGCGGGGGGGTATACAATGAGCAGTTCTTC. Translation: CASSPLSGGSGGVYNEQFF.

This clone appeared a single time. The chain has TRBV24-1 and TRBJ1-2; D unresolved. Germline assignment: CDR1 KGHDR and CDR2 SFDVKD. V was cut by 4 bases and J by 0 bases, with 11 bases left in between. The CDR3 sequence is 15 residues long. In nucleotides, the CDR3 is TGTGCCACCAGTGACCCTCGGATCTCTAACTATGGCTACACCTTC. This encodes CATSDPRISNYGYTF.

This clone has just one count. V is TRBV19 and J is TRBJ2-6, with TRBD1 matching over 11 bases. The CDR3 spans 20 residues. Per the germline V gene, CDR1 is LNHDA and CDR2 is SQIVND (reference sequence). The V and J ends lost 4 bases and 0 bases, in that order; junction bases with no gene match: 11. The CDR3 is CASSTGTGGFRSSGANVLTF. CDR3 sequence (DNA): TGTGCCAGTAGTACCGGGACAGGGGGATTTAGGAGCTCTGGGGCCAACGTCCTGACTTTC.

The chain couples TRBV28 to TRBJ1-4; 7 positions agree with TRBD1. The CDR3 extends over 15 amino acids. V gave up 4 bases and J gave up 5 bases; unmatched junction bases: 7. The V gene's germline CDR1 is MDHEN and CDR2 SYDVKM. The CDR3 region is CASSSPGQLNEKLFF. The CDR3 DNA follows: TGTGCCAGCAGTTCCCCGGGACAGTTAAATGAAAAACTGTTTTTT.

The V call is TRBV18, the J call TRBJ2-2; no definite D call. V was pared by 2 bases and J by 5 bases, with 3 bases between. There are 12 residues in the CDR3. CDR1 KGHSH and CDR2 LQKENI come from the germline V gene. The CDR3 DNA reads as TGTGCCAGCTCACCAAGGACCGGGGAGCTGTTTTTT. This sequence encodes CASSPRTGELFF.

This clone was found once. The chain recombines TRBV5-1 with TRBJ2-5, with 12 bases matching TRBD2. This CDR3 has 16 residues. V was pared by 4 bases and J by 1 base, with 5 bases of the junction left unmatched. Germline lookup yields CDR1 SGHRS and CDR2 YFSETQ. The chain's CDR3 is CASSTLAGGTQETQYF. CDR3 coding DNA: TGCGCCAGCAGCACACTAGCGGGGGGCACCCAAGAGACCCAGTACTTC.

J is TRBJ2-7 and V is TRBV19, with a possible D match to TRBD1 (6 bases). V was pared by 11 bases and J by 2 bases, with 16 bases between. This CDR3 region has 13 residues. Germline lookup yields CDR1 LNHDA and CDR2 SQIVND (reference sequence). CDR3 protein: CASNRVWPYEQYV. CDR3 sequence (DNA): TGTGCCTCAAACAGGGTTTGGCCCTACGAGCAGTACGTC.

The chain combines TRBV7-2 with TRBJ1-5; TRBD1 matches at 7 bases. V lost 1 base, J lost 7 bases, and 7 bases stayed unmatched. Germline V gene sequence: CDR1 SGHTA, CDR2 FQGNSA. This CDR3 spans 15 amino acids. As DNA, the CDR3 is TGTGCCAGCAGCTTAGAAAGGGCAGGGGGACAGCCCCAGCATTTT. Amino acids: CASSLERAGGQPQHF.

V and J are TRBV2 and TRBJ2-5, with TRBD2 as a possible D gene (6 bases). This CDR3 region has 13 residues. The germline gives CDR1 SNHLY, CDR2 FYNNEI. V was pared by 5 bases and J by 5 bases, with 12 bases between. The CDR3 loop is CASSRAGGETQYF. CDR3 in DNA: TGTGCCAGCAGTCGGGCAGGAGGGGAGACCCAGTACTTC.

The chain has TRBV6-5 and TRBJ1-1; D is possibly TRBD1 (5 bases). Germline CDR1 reads MNHEY; CDR2 reads SVGAGI. Trimming cost V 6 bases and J 0 bases, with 11 bases left between them. The CDR3 has 14 amino acids. CDR3 protein: CASSDRNMNTEAFF. In DNA, the CDR3 is TGTGCCAGCAGCGACAGAAACATGAACACTGAAGCTTTCTTT.

The rearrangement uses TRBV15 and TRBJ1-6, with a possible D match to TRBD1 (5 bases). Trimming took off 4 bases at V and 8 bases at J, with 18 bases between the two ends. Germline V gives CDR1 LNHNV, CDR2 YYDKDF (reference sequence). The length of the CDR3 is 16 residues. In nucleotides, the CDR3 is TGTGCCACCAGCAACCCGACTGCGGGGCGGGATTCACCCCTCCACTTT. As protein: CATSNPTAGRDSPLHF.

The rearrangement links TRBV28 to TRBJ2-7; possible D gene TRBD2, 5 bases. The CDR3 is made up of 13 amino acids. The V gene's germline CDR1 is MDHEN and CDR2 SYDVKM. V was trimmed by 5 bases and J by 3 bases, leaving 11 bases between them. CDR3 sequence reads: CASSTRDFYEQYV. The CDR3 DNA follows: TGTGCCAGCAGTACCCGGGATTTCTACGAGCAGTACGTC.

This rearrangement joins TRBV29-1 to TRBJ2-1; TRBD2 matches at 12 bases. This CDR3 is 17 amino acids long. With 2 bases clipped from V and 0 bases from J, the junction kept 5 bases outside the gene matches. Looked up from germline, CDR1 is SQVTM and CDR2 is ANQGSEA. CDR3 nucleotides: TGCAGCGTTGAACGTCTAGCGGGGGGGAGCTCCTACAATGAGCAGTTCTTC. Its translation is CSVERLAGGSSYNEQFF.

V and J are TRBV6-5 and TRBJ1-1; D might be TRBD1 (6 bases). Germline V gives CDR1 MNHEY, CDR2 SVGAGI. The CDR3 spans 15 residues. Trimming pared 6 bases from V and 0 bases from J, leaving 14 bases between. CDR3: CASRTGWPMNTEAFF. The CDR3 nucleotides are TGTGCCAGCAGAACAGGGTGGCCTATGAACACTGAAGCTTTCTTT.

The gene calls are TRBV5-8 and TRBJ2-5; D is unresolved. Trimming removed 7 bases from V and 1 base from J, with 17 bases in between. This CDR3 is built from 15 residues. The germline CDR1 and CDR2 sequences are SGHTS and YDEGEE. The CDR3 DNA is TGTGCCAGCCCCCAGCTAGGCGGCTTCCAAGAGACCCAGTACTTC. Amino acids: CASPQLGGFQETQYF. The full variable domain, with the rest looked up from reference TRBV5-8 and TRBJ2-5, is EAGVTQSPTHLIKTRGQQATLRCSPISGHTSVYWYQQALGLGLQFLLWYDEGEERNRGNFPPRFSGRQFPNYSSELNVNALELEDSALYLCASPQLGGFQETQYFGPGTRLLVL.